The 32 T cell receptor beta chains in this list originate from one sample, sequenced in a study of blood T cell repertoires in COVID-19. Libraries were prepared by immunoSEQ multiplex PCR; TCRdb keeps only in-frame clonotypes and omits some of them. Of approximately 260,000 clones listed, about nine tenths are singletons. Sequenced material: peripheral blood. These receptors came from a man aged 55 to 70 who had recovered from COVID-19.

The V and J genes are TRBV5-4 and TRBJ1-2; D perhaps matches TRBD1 (6 bases). Trimming stripped 4 bases from V and 8 bases from J, with 24 bases between. CDR3 length equals 16 residues. Germline values: CDR1 SGHNT, CDR2 YYREEE (reference sequence). CDR3 nucleotides: TGTGCCAGCAGCAAATGGTTGGACAGAACTATGGGGGGCTACACCTTC. Translated, it gives CASSKWLDRTMGGYTF.

This clone appeared once. This sequence joins TRBV11-2 and TRBJ2-3, with 11 bases matching TRBD2. This CDR3 is 15 amino acids long. Germline CDR1 reads SGHAT; CDR2 reads FQNNGV. The ends lost 11 bases at V and 8 bases at J; junction bases unmatched: 15. The CDR3 here is CASVRGSGGAFTQYF. As DNA, the CDR3 is TGTGCCTCGGTCCGGGGTAGCGGGGGGGCTTTTACGCAGTATTTT.

The chain has TRBV5-3 and TRBJ2-7; maybe TRBD2 (7 bases). TRBV5-3 is an ORF for which the function is uncertain. Trimming shortened V by 1 base and J by 0 bases, and 14 bases separated the two germline ends. CDR3 length: 16 amino acids. For the CDR3, the DNA is TGTGCCAGAAGCTTGTGGGGGGGCGGACCCTCCTACGAGCAGTACGTC. It encodes CARSLWGGGPSYEQYV.

The J gene is TRBJ1-2, the V gene TRBV25-1; weak D call: TRBD1 (5 bases). Germline V CDR1 and CDR2: MGHDK, SYGVNS. Between the trimmed V and J ends, which lost 6 bases and 6 bases, there was a span of 14 bases. The CDR3 has 13 amino acids. CDR3 in DNA: TGTGCCAGCAGCCCCCCAGGGCTTAATGGCTACACCTTC. The encoded protein is CASSPPGLNGYTF.

The chain is built from TRBV5-1 and TRBJ1-1; 8 nucleotides agree with TRBD1. J gave up 6 bases and V 0 bases, and 4 bases lay outside the gene matches. The CDR3 is 14 amino acids. The germline gives CDR1 SGHRS, CDR2 YFSETQ. The CDR3 DNA sequence: TGCGCCAGCAGCTTGGACGTGACAGGGGCTGAAGCTTTCTTT. Translation: CASSLDVTGAEAFF.

This clone showed up just once. This chain connects TRBV25-1 to TRBJ2-7; 8 bases align to TRBD1. CDR1 MGHDK and CDR2 SYGVNS come from the germline V gene. This CDR3 comprises 15 residues. V shed 4 bases, J shed 9 bases, and the junction held 14 bases outside the gene matches. The CDR3 DNA reads TGTGCCAGCAGTGGATTCAACCAGGACAGGGCAGGGCAGTACTTC. This codes for CASSGFNQDRAGQYF.

The chain has TRBV4-2 and TRBJ2-3; 12 bases line up with TRBD2. This CDR3 is 16 amino acids long. The germline gives CDR1 LGHNA, CDR2 YNFKEQ. After removal of 1 base from V and 2 bases from J, the junction contained 1 base not matched to a gene. The CDR3 here is CASSQGTSGTTDTQYF. The CDR3 region has the DNA TGTGCCAGCAGCCAAGGGACTAGCGGGACCACAGATACGCAGTATTTT.

J is TRBJ1-3 and V is TRBV6-5; D possibly corresponds to TRBD1 (6 bases). CDR3 length equals 14 residues. Germline loops: CDR1 MNHEY, CDR2 SVGAGI. The ends were cut back, 8 bases at V and 4 bases at J, with 15 bases in the middle. This chain's CDR3 is CASLNQGTGNTIYF. As DNA, the CDR3 is TGTGCCAGCCTTAATCAGGGGACAGGAAACACCATATATTTT.

This clone was seen only once. The rearrangement joins TRBV5-4 to TRBJ2-3, with a tentative D call TRBD1 (5 bases). Germline values: CDR1 SGHNT, CDR2 YYREEE (reference sequence). V lost 2 bases to trimming and J lost 9 bases, with 13 bases between them. This CDR3 has 13 amino acids. This CDR3 is CASSFGGAETQYF. The CDR3 DNA is TGTGCCAGCAGCTTTGGTGGGGCGGAAACGCAGTATTTT.

Here the CDR3 DNA reads TGCGCCAGCAGCTTGAGCGCAGGGGCTGCTAATGAAAAACTGTTTTTT. The encoded protein is CASSLSAGAANEKLFF. This rearrangement joins TRBV5-1 to TRBJ1-4; tentatively, D is TRBD1 (6 bases). The V and J ends lost 1 base and 3 bases respectively, with 13 bases between them. CDR1 SGHRS and CDR2 YFSETQ come from the germline V gene. The CDR3 contains 16 residues.

The gene calls are TRBV20-1 and TRBJ2-5, with TRBD1 as a possible D gene (6 bases). Germline CDR1 is DFQATT and CDR2 is SNEGSKA (reference sequence). This CDR3 spans 13 amino acids. The V and J ends lost 3 bases and 0 bases respectively, with 8 bases between them. This chain's CDR3 is CSASGQYQETQYF. CDR3 DNA: TGCAGTGCTAGTGGACAGTACCAAGAGACCCAGTACTTC.

The chain uses TRBV7-8 and TRBJ1-1; the D is unclear. V was shortened by 3 bases and J by 3 bases, with 8 bases between the two germline ends. Per the germline V gene, CDR1 is SGHVS and CDR2 is FQNEAQ. The CDR3 length is 13 residues. The CDR3 spells CASSFSRDTEAFF. The CDR3 nucleotides are TGTGCCAGCAGCTTCAGCCGGGACACTGAAGCTTTCTTT.

This clone was counted once. The chain combines TRBV4-1 with TRBJ1-2; D is possibly TRBD1 (5 bases). Germline lookup yields CDR1 MGHRA and CDR2 YSYEKL. Trimming cost V 1 base and J 4 bases, with 13 bases left between them. This CDR3 contains 15 residues. The CDR3 reads CASSQATARTYGYTF. Written as DNA, the CDR3 is TGCGCCAGCAGCCAAGCGACAGCCAGGACCTATGGCTACACCTTC.

V is TRBV11-2 and J is TRBJ1-2; D is undetermined. CDR1 and CDR2 from the germline V gene are SGHAT and FQNNGV. The V and J ends lost 6 bases and 8 bases respectively, with 16 bases between them. CDR3 length equals 13 residues. CDR3 region: CASSPKIVAGYTF. The CDR3 DNA reads as TGTGCCAGCAGTCCAAAGATAGTAGCCGGCTACACCTTC.

The chain carries TRBV7-7 and TRBJ2-2; the match to TRBD2 covers 8 bases. The junction had 6 bases not matched to a gene; V was cut back by 5 bases and J by 4 bases. This CDR3 spans 15 amino acids. Germline-derived CDR1 and CDR2 are SSHAT and FNYEAQ (reference sequence). The CDR3 reads CASSQGLAGTGELFF. The DNA for the CDR3 is TGTGCCAGCAGCCAAGGACTAGCCGGCACCGGGGAGCTGTTTTTT. Complete variable domain (other parts from reference TRBV7-7 and TRBJ2-2): GAGVSQSPRYKVTKRGQDVTLRCDPISSHATLYWYQQALGQGPEFLTYFNYEAQPDKSGLPSDRFSAERPEGSISTLTIQRTEQRDSAMYRCASSQGLAGTGELFFGEGSRLTVL.

The chain recombines TRBV5-1 with TRBJ2-1; a weak D match, TRBD1 (5 bases). V lost 4 bases and J lost 8, with 22 bases in between. The germline CDR1 and CDR2 sequences are SGHRS and YFSETQ. The CDR3 length is 16 residues. The CDR3 sequence is CASSRRTLGSIDEQFF. Written as DNA, the CDR3 is TGCGCCAGCAGCCGACGGACACTTGGCTCTATAGATGAGCAGTTCTTC.

J is TRBJ1-2 and V is TRBV5-1; 7 bases fit TRBD1. Germline CDR1 is SGHRS and CDR2 is YFSETQ. V shed 4 bases, J shed 8 bases, and the junction held 14 bases outside the gene matches. The CDR3 has 15 residues. In DNA, the CDR3 is TGCGCCAGCAGCGTGGGACAGACCGACGTGACGGGCTACACCTTC. Encoded protein: CASSVGQTDVTGYTF.

The chain carries TRBV27 and TRBJ2-2; D uncertain. Germline V gene data show CDR1 as MNHEY and CDR2 as SMNVEV (reference sequence). Trimming shortened V by 3 bases and J by 4 bases, and 15 bases separated the two germline ends. CDR3 length: 16 residues. DNA of the CDR3: TGTGCCAGCAGTTTCTTTTTCCGGTCGGGCACCGGGGAGCTGTTTTTT. This codes for CASSFFFRSGTGELFF.

The rearrangement joins TRBV7-6 to TRBJ2-3, with TRBD2 identical over 8 bases. Germline V gene sequence: CDR1 SGHVS, CDR2 FNYEAQ. The length of the CDR3 is 17 residues. Trimming took 4 bases from V and 0 from J; bases not matched to a gene: 9. CDR3 in DNA: TGTGCCAGCAGCTCTAGCCCTAGCGGGCCTAGCACAGATACGCAGTATTTT. This translates into CASSSSPSGPSTDTQYF.

The chain employs TRBV5-1 and TRBJ1-1, with TRBD1 identical over 7 bases. The germline V gene encodes CDR1 SGHRS and CDR2 YFSETQ. V gave up 1 base and J gave up 4 bases; unmatched junction bases: 7. The CDR3 extends over 15 amino acids. The CDR3 region is CASSLSGGSITEAFF. The CDR3 bases are TGCGCCAGCAGCTTGTCAGGGGGTTCGATCACTGAAGCTTTCTTT.

This chain joins TRBV6-5 and TRBJ1-6; 10 nucleotides agree with TRBD1. V trimming: 2 bases; J trimming: 6 bases; junction bases outside the gene matches: 4. This CDR3 is built from 16 residues. CDR1 is MNHEY and CDR2 is SVGAGI in the germline V gene. CDR3 nucleotides: TGTGCCAGCAGTTACCGGGACAGGGGATCTAATTCACCCCTCCACTTT. Protein sequence: CASSYRDRGSNSPLHF.

This chain connects TRBV18 to TRBJ1-1; 7 bases match TRBD1. CDR1 and CDR2 (germline): KGHSH, LQKENI. Germline trimming cut 5 bases from V and 6 bases from J; bases unmatched to any gene: 6. The CDR3 is 13 residues long. DNA of the CDR3: TGTGCCAGCTCAGCGACAGGGAAGTCTGAAGCTTTCTTT. Amino acid sequence: CASSATGKSEAFF.

The count of this clone is one. The J gene is TRBJ2-1, the V gene TRBV6-4; D is perhaps TRBD2 (6 bases). CDR1 is MRHNA, CDR2 SNTAGT, per germline. V was cut by 5 bases and J by 2 bases, with 13 bases left in between. The CDR3 sequence is 15 residues long. Written as DNA, the CDR3 is TGTGCCAGCAGTCCACGGGGGTTCACCTACAATGAGCAGTTCTTC. Its translation is CASSPRGFTYNEQFF.

The chain has TRBV5-5 and TRBJ1-5; 8 bases map to TRBD1. From germline, CDR1 is SGHKS and CDR2 YYEKEE (reference sequence). The CDR3 sequence is 14 residues long. V was clipped by 4 bases and J by 5 bases; unmatched bases: 5. The CDR3: CASSPDRVYQPQHF. The CDR3 nucleotides read TGTGCCAGCAGCCCGGACAGGGTATATCAGCCCCAGCATTTT. Variable domain in full (rest from reference TRBV5-5 and TRBJ1-5): DAGVTQSPTHLIKTRGQQVTLRCSPISGHKSVSWYQQVLGQGPQFIFQYYEKEERGRGNFPDRFSARQFPNYSSELNVNALLLGDSALYLCASSPDRVYQPQHFGDGTRLSIL.

The chain links TRBV5-5 to TRBJ2-7; D may be TRBD1 (5 bases). CDR1 is SGHKS and CDR2 is YYEKEE in the germline V gene (reference sequence). V was shortened by 2 bases and J by 3 bases, with 6 bases between the two germline ends. This CDR3 region has 12 residues. The chain's CDR3 is CASSFQGYEQYV. DNA of the CDR3: TGTGCCAGCAGCTTTCAGGGCTACGAGCAGTACGTC.

The genes are TRBV28 and TRBJ1-2; maybe TRBD1 (5 bases). CDR1 is MDHEN, CDR2 SYDVKM, per germline. Trimming removed 1 base at V and 8 bases at J, with 14 bases between. CDR3 length: 14 amino acids. The CDR3 sequence: CASSLFQGSWGYTF. The CDR3 DNA is TGTGCCAGCAGTTTATTTCAGGGTTCTTGGGGCTACACCTTC.

This chain connects TRBV20-1 to TRBJ2-5, with D possibly TRBD1 on 6 matching bases. The CDR3 totals 15 residues. V dropped 6 bases and J dropped 4 bases, with 21 bases sitting between them. Germline V gene lookup returns CDR1 DFQATT and CDR2 SNEGSKA (reference sequence). CDR3 sequence reads: CSASPPGRGIETQYF. The CDR3 region has the DNA TGCAGTGCCAGTCCACCAGGAAGGGGGATAGAGACCCAGTACTTC.

The chain is built from TRBV11-2 and TRBJ2-2; TRBD1 aligns across 7 bases. This CDR3 has 14 amino acids. In germline, CDR1 is SGHAT, CDR2 FQNNGV. Germline trimming cut 5 bases from V and 6 bases from J; bases unmatched to any gene: 6. The CDR3: CASSRQGVPGELFF. DNA for the CDR3: TGTGCCAGCAGCCGACAGGGCGTTCCCGGGGAGCTGTTTTTT.

V and J are TRBV6-1 and TRBJ1-1; no clear D gene. The germline gives CDR1 MNHNS, CDR2 SASEGT. There are 12 residues in the CDR3. The germline V and J ends were trimmed by 1 base and 10 bases, with 10 bases remaining between them. The CDR3 sequence is CASSEVDWRAFF. The CDR3 DNA is TGTGCCAGCAGTGAAGTCGACTGGAGAGCTTTCTTT.

The chain carries TRBV5-5 and TRBJ2-1; D is unresolved. V lost 4 bases and J lost 0, with 8 bases in between. This CDR3 is built from 14 residues. Germline V lookup: CDR1 SGHKS, CDR2 YYEKEE (reference sequence). In DNA, the CDR3 is TGTGCCAGCAGCCACGTTAGCTCCTACAATGAGCAGTTCTTC. The encoded protein is CASSHVSSYNEQFF.

This clone has more than one count but fewer than ten. The V call is TRBV18, the J call TRBJ2-2; D remains unclear. The germline CDR1 and CDR2 sequences are KGHSH and LQKENI. V lost 3 bases, J lost 1 base, and 6 bases lay in between. The CDR3 loop spans 14 amino acids. This CDR3 reads CASSPMRNTGELFF. CDR3 bases: TGTGCCAGCTCACCGATGCGGAACACCGGGGAGCTGTTTTTT.

This chain joins TRBV27 and TRBJ2-6; D gene uncertain. Germline V gene data show CDR1 as MNHEY and CDR2 as SMNVEV (reference sequence). V was cut by 6 bases and J by 0 bases, with 9 bases left in between. This CDR3 spans 15 amino acids. The CDR3 sequence is CASRRLDSGANVLTF. For the CDR3, the DNA is TGTGCCAGCAGAAGACTGGACTCTGGGGCCAACGTCCTGACTTTC.